The 14 T cell receptor beta chains given below trace back to one sample, sequenced in a study of cytomegalovirus exposure and HLA in healthy donors. TCRdb's copy holds only in-frame clones and misses some; the assay was immunoSEQ multiplex PCR. The sample yields tens of thousands of clones, around 85% seen once. Material: PBMCs. These receptors were obtained from a man aged 18 to 30 in good health and CMV-seropositive.

In this sample, this clone turned up a few times. V and J are TRBV11-2 and TRBJ2-3; D ambiguous. The CDR3 has 15 residues. Looked up from germline, CDR1 is SGHAT and CDR2 is FQNNGV. The ends were cut back, 0 bases at V and 4 bases at J, with 11 bases in the middle. The CDR3 nucleotides are TGTGCCAGCAGCTTAGATAATCAGTATTCAGATACGCAGTATTTT. As protein: CASSLDNQYSDTQYF.

The gene calls are TRBV29-1 and TRBJ2-2, with D maybe TRBD2 (5 bases). The CDR3 totals 13 residues. Trimming shortened V by 5 bases and J by 2 bases, and 9 bases separated the two germline ends. CDR1 is SQVTM and CDR2 is ANQGSEA in the germline V gene. The DNA of the CDR3 is TGCAGCGTTCCTGGGAGTAACACCGGGGAGCTGTTTTTT. Translation: CSVPGSNTGELFF.

The chain combines TRBV11-2 with TRBJ2-7; a possible D gene is TRBD1 (5 bases). Germline CDR1 is SGHAT and CDR2 is FQNNGV. This CDR3 contains 11 residues. V gave up 6 bases and J gave up 3 bases, with 6 bases separating them. This CDR3 is CASRTDYEQYF. The DNA of the CDR3 is TGTGCCAGCAGGACAGACTACGAGCAGTACTTC.

This chain connects TRBV10-2 to TRBJ2-7; 8 nucleotides match TRBD2. From germline, CDR1 is WSHSY and CDR2 SAAADI. The CDR3 runs 16 residues. V was pared by 6 bases and J by 3 bases, with 13 bases of the junction left unmatched. As DNA, the CDR3 is TGCGCCAGCAGCCCTCACCCGGGACTAGGGGACTACGAGCAGTACGTC. As protein: CASSPHPGLGDYEQYV.

This clone has a handful of counts. The chain employs TRBV27 and TRBJ2-2, with D hard to call. This CDR3 is 14 amino acids long. Germline V gives CDR1 MNHEY, CDR2 SMNVEV (reference sequence). Trimming took 5 bases from V and 2 from J, leaving 9 bases between them. In DNA, the CDR3 is TGTGCCAGCAGTACCGTTCTAAACACCGGGGAGCTGTTTTTT. Its protein is CASSTVLNTGELFF.

The rearrangement uses TRBV18 and TRBJ1-3; 7 nucleotides agree with TRBD1. The junction had 6 bases not matched to a gene; V was cut back by 6 bases and J by 4 bases. The V gene's germline CDR1 is KGHSH and CDR2 LQKENI. The CDR3 has 14 amino acids. CDR3 in amino acids: CASSPTGEGNTIYF. CDR3 nucleotide sequence: TGTGCCAGCTCTCCAACAGGGGAGGGAAACACCATATATTTT.

The V call is TRBV6-5, the J call TRBJ1-1; unclear D gene. Germline V gene lookup returns CDR1 MNHEY and CDR2 SVGAGI. Trimming removed 3 bases from V and 5 bases from J, with 10 bases in between. This CDR3 spans 13 amino acids. The CDR3 region has the DNA TGTGCCAGCAGTTATCTCGGTCGGACTGAAGCTTTCTTT. Its translation is CASSYLGRTEAFF.

The chain employs TRBV2 and TRBJ1-4; D is possibly TRBD1 (6 bases). V lost 1 base and J lost 6, with 15 bases in between. There are 16 residues in the CDR3. Germline V gene sequence: CDR1 SNHLY, CDR2 FYNNEI. CDR3 sequence (DNA): TGTGCCAGCAGTGAAGGGTCCAGGGGCGGAGATGAAAAACTGTTTTTT. It yields the protein CASSEGSRGGDEKLFF.

This CDR3 is CASSLTPGGDTQYF. Written as DNA, the CDR3 is TGTGCCAGCAGCTTAACCCCGGGAGGGGATACGCAGTATTTT. The chain combines TRBV7-3 with TRBJ2-3; 8 bases align to TRBD2. Germline V gene lookup returns CDR1 SGHTA and CDR2 FQGTGA. V trimming: 0 bases; J trimming: 6 bases; junction bases outside the gene matches: 2. CDR3 length equals 14 residues.

This clone was detected only once. The rearrangement uses TRBV11-3 and TRBJ1-2, with D unresolved. V shed 0 bases and J shed 2 bases, with 13 bases lying between them. The germline V gene encodes CDR1 SGHNT and CDR2 YENEEA. The CDR3 spans 16 residues. CDR3 in DNA: TGTGCCAGCAGCTTAGATCGGGAGGGCTCGAACTATGGCTACACCTTC. Residues: CASSLDREGSNYGYTF.

The gene calls are TRBV27 and TRBJ2-7; maybe TRBD2 (5 bases). Trimming removed 5 bases at V and 2 bases at J, with 19 bases between. This CDR3 region has 16 residues. CDR1 and CDR2 from the germline V gene are MNHEY and SMNVEV (reference sequence). CDR3 nucleotide sequence: TGTGCCAGCAGTGATCTCCTACTAGACCCTACCTACGAGCAGTACGTC. Translation gives CASSDLLLDPTYEQYV.

V and J are TRBV4-1 and TRBJ2-1; TRBD2 might be the D (6 bases). The CDR3 sequence is 16 residues long. CDR1 MGHRA and CDR2 YSYEKL come from the germline V gene. V lost 4 bases, J lost 5 bases, and 18 bases lay in between. This CDR3 reads CASSPPLAEANNEQFF. In nucleotides, the CDR3 is TGCGCCAGCAGCCCACCTTTAGCGGAGGCTAACAATGAGCAGTTCTTC.

The sample holds a few counts of this clone. The DNA for the CDR3 is TGTGCCAGCAGTCCACCGGGACTAGCATTCGGTGAGCAGTTCTTC. Its protein is CASSPPGLAFGEQFF. The chain couples TRBV2 to TRBJ2-1, with 9 bases matching TRBD2. The trim removed 5 bases at V and 9 bases at J, leaving 11 bases unmatched. Germline CDR1 and CDR2: SNHLY and FYNNEI. There are 15 residues in the CDR3.

The chain joins TRBV14 to TRBJ1-2; no firm D call. There are 14 residues in the CDR3. The V end lost 1 base, the J end lost 8 bases, and 14 bases lay between the germline ends. CDR1 and CDR2 from the germline V gene are SGHDN and FVKESK. The CDR3 here is CASSQGRNQQGYTF. The DNA of the CDR3 is TGTGCCAGCAGCCAAGGCCGCAATCAACAGGGCTACACCTTC. The variable domain in full, completed from reference TRBV14 and TRBJ1-2, reads EAGVTQFPSHSVIEKGQTVTLRCDPISGHDNLYWYRRVMGKEIKFLLHFVKESKQDESGMPNNRFLAERTGGTYSTLKVQPAELEDSGVYFCASSQGRNQQGYTFGSGTRLTVV.